This T cell receptor (beta chain) was recovered during a study of metastatic and nonmetastatic thyroid tumors. As for the study in general: Malignant thyroid and benign thyroid patients provided blood and tumor or nodule tissue whose repertoires were compared. General study findings and limits: Versus benign nodules, malignant thyroid tumors reportedly had significantly higher TCR beta diversity, in blood and tumor.

In its sample, this clone was seen a few times. Its antigen remains unknown. The CDR3 extends over 14 amino acids. Trimming removed 2 bases at V and 1 base at J, with 8 bases between. The germline gives CDR1 MNHNS, CDR2 SASEGT. In the original processing: Built for papillary thyroid cancer, a distant-metastasis classifier drew on CDR3 differences across clinicopathological groups. TCRdb re-called clones from the PCR reads using MiXCR. The V and J calls come from TCRdb's annotation, not from the publication. The profile covers 25,000 to 35,000 clones, with 3.5% to 5% appearing a single time and around 20% taken by the ten largest. The entire patient cohort was treatment-naive prior to thyroid surgery.

This sequence originates from a female donor with papillary thyroid cancer or a benign thyroid nodule (not recorded which). Some clones in this sample may be carry-over from other donors' samples. The sequenced sample was blood. The J gene is TRBJ1-2, the V gene TRBV6-1; the D is unclear. The CDR3 nucleotides read TGTGCCAGCAGTGAAAGGGCAGATAACTATGGCTACACCTTC. Encoded protein: CASSERADNYGYTF.